This T cell receptor (beta chain) was sequenced in a study of cytomegalovirus exposure and HLA in healthy donors. With 60 Vbeta and 13 Jbeta primers, the PCR was carried out. Produced via immunoSEQ multiplex PCR; TCRdb's table is partial and in-frame only. The data show roughly 100,000 clones, approximately 66% seen once. Source material: PBMCs. The clonotype originates from a woman aged 50 to 60 in good health and CMV-seronegative.

The CDR3 protein is CASSLEAGIQYF. CDR3 in DNA: TGTGCCAGCAGCTTGGAAGCGGGGATTCAGTACTTC. V and J are TRBV5-5 and TRBJ2-4; 7 bases align to TRBD2. Germline assignment: CDR1 SGHKS and CDR2 YYEKEE (reference sequence). V shed 0 bases, J shed 10 bases, and the junction held 1 base outside the gene matches. The CDR3 length is 12 residues.